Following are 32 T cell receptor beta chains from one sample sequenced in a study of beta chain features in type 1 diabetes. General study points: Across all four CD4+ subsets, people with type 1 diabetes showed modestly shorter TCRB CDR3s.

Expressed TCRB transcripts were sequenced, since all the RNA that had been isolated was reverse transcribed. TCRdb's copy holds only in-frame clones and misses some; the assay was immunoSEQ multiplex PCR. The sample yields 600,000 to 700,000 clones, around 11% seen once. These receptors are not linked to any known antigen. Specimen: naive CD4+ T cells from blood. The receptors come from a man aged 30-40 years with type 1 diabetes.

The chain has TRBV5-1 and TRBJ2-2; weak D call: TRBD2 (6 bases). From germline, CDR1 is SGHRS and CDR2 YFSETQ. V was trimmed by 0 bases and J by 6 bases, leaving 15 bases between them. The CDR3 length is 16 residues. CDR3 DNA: TGCGCCAGCAGCTTGGTCGCGGGGCGGCCCCCCGGGGAGCTGTTTTTT. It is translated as CASSLVAGRPPGELFF.

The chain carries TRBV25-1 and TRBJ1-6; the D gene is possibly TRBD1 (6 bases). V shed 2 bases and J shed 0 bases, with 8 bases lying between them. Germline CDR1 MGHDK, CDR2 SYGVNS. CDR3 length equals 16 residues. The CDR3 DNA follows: TGTGCCAGCAGTGAAACAGGGAGCTCCTATAATTCACCCCTCCACTTT. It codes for CASSETGSSYNSPLHF.

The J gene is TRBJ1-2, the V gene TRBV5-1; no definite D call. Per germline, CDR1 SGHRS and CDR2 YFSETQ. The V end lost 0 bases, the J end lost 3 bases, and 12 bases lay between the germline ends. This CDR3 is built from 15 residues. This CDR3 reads CASSLVLSSDYGYTF. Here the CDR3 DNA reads TGCGCCAGCAGCTTGGTATTGTCGTCGGACTATGGCTACACCTTC.

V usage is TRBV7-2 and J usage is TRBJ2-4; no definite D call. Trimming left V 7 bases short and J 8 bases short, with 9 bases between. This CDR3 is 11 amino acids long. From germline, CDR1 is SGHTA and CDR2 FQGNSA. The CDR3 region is CASTTFDIQYF. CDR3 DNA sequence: TGTGCCAGCACCACCTTTGACATTCAGTACTTC.

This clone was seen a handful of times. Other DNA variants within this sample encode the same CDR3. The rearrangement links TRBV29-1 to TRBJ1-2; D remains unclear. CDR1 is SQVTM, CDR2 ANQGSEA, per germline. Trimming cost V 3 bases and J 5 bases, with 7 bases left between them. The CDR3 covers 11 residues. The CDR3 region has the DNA TGCAGCGTTGACGGGGATTATGGCTACACCTTC. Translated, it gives CSVDGDYGYTF.

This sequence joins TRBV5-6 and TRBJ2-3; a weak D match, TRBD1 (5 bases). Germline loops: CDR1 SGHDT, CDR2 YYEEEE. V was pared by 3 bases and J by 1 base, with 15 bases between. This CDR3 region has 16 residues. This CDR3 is CASSWIGAGRTDTQYF. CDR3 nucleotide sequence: TGTGCCAGCAGCTGGATAGGTGCAGGGCGCACAGATACGCAGTATTTT.

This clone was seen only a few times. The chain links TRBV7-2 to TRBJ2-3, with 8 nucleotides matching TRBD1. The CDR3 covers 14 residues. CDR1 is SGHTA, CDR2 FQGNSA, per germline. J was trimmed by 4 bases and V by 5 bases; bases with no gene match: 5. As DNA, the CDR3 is TGTGCCAGCAGCAGCCGGACAGGGCCAGATACGCAGTATTTT. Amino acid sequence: CASSSRTGPDTQYF.

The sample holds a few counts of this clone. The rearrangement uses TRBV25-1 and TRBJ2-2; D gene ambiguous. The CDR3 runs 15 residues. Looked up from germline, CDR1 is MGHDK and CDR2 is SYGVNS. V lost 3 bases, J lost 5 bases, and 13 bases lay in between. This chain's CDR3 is CASSDYASGTGELFF. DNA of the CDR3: TGTGCCAGCAGTGACTATGCCAGTGGGACCGGGGAGCTGTTTTTT.

The CDR3 spells CASSPLRQGGGEQYF. In DNA, the CDR3 is TGTGCCAGCTCACCACTGCGTCAGGGCGGGGGCGAGCAGTACTTC. The chain couples TRBV18 to TRBJ2-7; 7 bases are shared with TRBD2. J gave up 6 bases and V 1 base, and 9 bases lay outside the gene matches. The CDR3 is made up of 15 amino acids. Germline V gene lookup returns CDR1 KGHSH and CDR2 LQKENI. The variable domain in full, completed from reference TRBV18 and TRBJ2-7, reads NAGVMQNPRHLVRRRGQEARLRCSPMKGHSHVYWYRQLPEEGLKFMVYLQKENIIDESGMPKERFSAEFPKEGPSILRIQQVVRGDSAAYFCASSPLRQGGGEQYFGPGTRLTVT.

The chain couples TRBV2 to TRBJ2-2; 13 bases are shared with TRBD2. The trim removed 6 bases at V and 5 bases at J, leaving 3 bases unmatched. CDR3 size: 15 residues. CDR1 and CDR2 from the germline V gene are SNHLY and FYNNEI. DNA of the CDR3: TGTGCCAGCAGACCGGGACTAGCGGGGACCGGGGAGCTGTTTTTT. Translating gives CASRPGLAGTGELFF.

Written as DNA, the CDR3 is TGTGCCAGCAGTTACGGGGAGGGGGCTACAGATACGCAGTATTTT. The encoded protein is CASSYGEGATDTQYF. This chain links TRBV14 with TRBJ2-3; the D gene could be TRBD1 or TRBD2 (7 bases each). This CDR3 is built from 15 residues. V was shortened by 6 bases and J by 3 bases, with 16 bases between the two germline ends. CDR1 is SGHDN and CDR2 is FVKESK in the germline V gene.

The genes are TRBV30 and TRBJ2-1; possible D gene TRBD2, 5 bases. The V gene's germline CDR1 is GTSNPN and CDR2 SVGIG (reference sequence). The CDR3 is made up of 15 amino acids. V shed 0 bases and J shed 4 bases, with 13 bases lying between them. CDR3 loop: CAWSVALRVYNEQFF. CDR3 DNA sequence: TGTGCCTGGAGTGTGGCCCTGAGGGTTTACAATGAGCAGTTCTTC.

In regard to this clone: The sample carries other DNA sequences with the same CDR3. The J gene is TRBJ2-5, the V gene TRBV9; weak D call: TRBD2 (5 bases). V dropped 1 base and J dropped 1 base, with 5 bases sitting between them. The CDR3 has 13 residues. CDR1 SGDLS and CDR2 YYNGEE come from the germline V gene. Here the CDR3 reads CASSVSGQETQYF. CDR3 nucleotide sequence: TGTGCCAGCAGCGTAAGCGGCCAAGAGACCCAGTACTTC.

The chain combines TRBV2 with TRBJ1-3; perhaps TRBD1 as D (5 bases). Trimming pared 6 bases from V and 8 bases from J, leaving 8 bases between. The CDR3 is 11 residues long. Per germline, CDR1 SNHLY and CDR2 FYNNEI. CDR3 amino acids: CASSSRDTIYF. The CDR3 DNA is TGTGCCAGCAGCAGCAGGGACACCATATATTTT.

The CDR3 nucleotides read TGTGCCAGTAGTACAGACACTTACAATGAGCAGTTCTTC. Amino acids: CASSTDTYNEQFF. This chain uses TRBV19 with TRBJ2-1; unclear D gene. This CDR3 is built from 13 residues. Germline CDR1 and CDR2: LNHDA and SQIVND (reference sequence). V lost 4 bases to trimming and J lost 4 bases, with 8 bases between them.

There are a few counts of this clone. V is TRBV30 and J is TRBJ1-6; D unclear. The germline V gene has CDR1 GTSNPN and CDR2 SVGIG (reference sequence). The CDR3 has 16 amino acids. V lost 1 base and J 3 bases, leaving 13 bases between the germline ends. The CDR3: CAWSGKAFSYNSPLHF. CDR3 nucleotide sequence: TGTGCCTGGAGTGGGAAAGCCTTTAGCTATAATTCACCCCTCCACTTT.

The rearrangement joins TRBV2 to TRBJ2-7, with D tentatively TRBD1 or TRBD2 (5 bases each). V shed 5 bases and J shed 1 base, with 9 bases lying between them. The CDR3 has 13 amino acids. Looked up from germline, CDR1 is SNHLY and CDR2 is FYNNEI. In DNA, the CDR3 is TGTGCCAGCAGTTCCGGGACGTCCTACGAGCAGTACTTC. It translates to CASSSGTSYEQYF.

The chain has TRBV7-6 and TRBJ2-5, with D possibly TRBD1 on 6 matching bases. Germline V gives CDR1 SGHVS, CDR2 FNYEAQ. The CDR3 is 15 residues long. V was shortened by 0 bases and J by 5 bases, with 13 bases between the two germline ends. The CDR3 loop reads CASSLARQGYETQYF. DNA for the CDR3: TGTGCCAGCAGCTTAGCGAGGCAGGGGTACGAGACCCAGTACTTC.

CDR3 amino acids: CASRYIGGNEQFF. The DNA of the CDR3 is TGTGCCAGCAGATATATTGGGGGGAATGAGCAGTTCTTC. The V gene is TRBV5-6, the J gene TRBJ2-1; maybe TRBD2 (6 bases). The CDR3 runs 13 residues. The V gene's germline CDR1 is SGHDT and CDR2 YYEEEE. Trimming pared 5 bases from V and 7 bases from J, leaving 13 bases between.

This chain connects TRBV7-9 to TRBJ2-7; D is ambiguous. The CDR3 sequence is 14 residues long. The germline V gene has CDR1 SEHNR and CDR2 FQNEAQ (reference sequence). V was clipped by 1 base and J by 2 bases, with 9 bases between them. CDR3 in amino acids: CASSLEGPTYEQYF. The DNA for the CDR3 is TGTGCCAGCAGCTTAGAGGGCCCCACCTACGAGCAGTACTTC.

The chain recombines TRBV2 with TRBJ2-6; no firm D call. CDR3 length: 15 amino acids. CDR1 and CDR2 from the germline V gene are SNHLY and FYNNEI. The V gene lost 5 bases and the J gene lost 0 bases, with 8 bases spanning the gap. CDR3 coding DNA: TGTGCCAGCAGTCGAGAACTCTCTGGGGCCAACGTCCTGACTTTC. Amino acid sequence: CASSRELSGANVLTF.

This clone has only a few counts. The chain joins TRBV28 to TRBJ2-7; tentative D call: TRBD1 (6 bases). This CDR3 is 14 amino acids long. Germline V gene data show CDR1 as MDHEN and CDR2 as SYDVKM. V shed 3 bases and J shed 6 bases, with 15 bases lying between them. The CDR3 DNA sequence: TGTGCCAGCAGTTTGGCAGGGGCGTTCCGCGAGCAGTACTTC. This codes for CASSLAGAFREQYF.

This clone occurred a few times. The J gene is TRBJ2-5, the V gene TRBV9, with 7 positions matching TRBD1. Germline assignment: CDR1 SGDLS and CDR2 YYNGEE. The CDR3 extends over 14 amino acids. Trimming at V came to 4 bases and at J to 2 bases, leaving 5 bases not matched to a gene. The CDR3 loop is CASSTPGQQETQYF. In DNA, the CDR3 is TGTGCCAGCAGCACGCCGGGACAGCAAGAGACCCAGTACTTC.

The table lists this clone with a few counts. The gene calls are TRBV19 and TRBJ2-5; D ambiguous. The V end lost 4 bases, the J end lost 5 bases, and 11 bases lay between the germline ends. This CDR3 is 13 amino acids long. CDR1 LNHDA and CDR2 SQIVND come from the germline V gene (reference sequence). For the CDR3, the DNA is TGTGCCAGTAGTAAGGGCCTCTGGGAGACCCAGTACTTC. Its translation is CASSKGLWETQYF. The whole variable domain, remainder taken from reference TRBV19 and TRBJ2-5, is DGGITQSPKYLFRKEGQNVTLSCEQNLNHDAMYWYRQDPGQGLRLIYYSQIVNDFQKGDIAEGYSVSREKKESFPLTVTSAQKNPTAFYLCASSKGLWETQYFGPGTRLLVL.

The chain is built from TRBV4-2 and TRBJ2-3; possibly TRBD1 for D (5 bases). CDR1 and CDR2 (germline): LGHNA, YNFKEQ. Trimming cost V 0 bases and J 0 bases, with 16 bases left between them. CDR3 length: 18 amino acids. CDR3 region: CASSQEKNRGLSTDTQYF. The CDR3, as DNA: TGTGCCAGCAGCCAAGAAAAGAATAGGGGATTGAGCACAGATACGCAGTATTTT.

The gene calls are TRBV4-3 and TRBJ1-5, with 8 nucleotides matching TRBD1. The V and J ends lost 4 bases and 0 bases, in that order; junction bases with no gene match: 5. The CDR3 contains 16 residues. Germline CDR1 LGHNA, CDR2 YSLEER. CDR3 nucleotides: TGCGCCAGCAGCCGCGATGGGACAGGTAGCAATCAGCCCCAGCATTTT. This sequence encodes CASSRDGTGSNQPQHF.

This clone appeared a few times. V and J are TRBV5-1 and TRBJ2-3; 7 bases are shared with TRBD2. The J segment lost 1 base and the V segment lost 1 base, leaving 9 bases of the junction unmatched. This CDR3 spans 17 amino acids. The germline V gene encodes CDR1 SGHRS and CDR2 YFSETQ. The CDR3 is CASSLFSSGTGTDTQYF. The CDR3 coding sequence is TGCGCCAGCAGCTTGTTCAGCAGCGGGACGGGCACAGATACGCAGTATTTT.

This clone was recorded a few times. CDR3 amino acids: CASRTQGPGELFF. Here the CDR3 DNA reads TGTGCCAGTAGGACACAGGGTCCCGGGGAGCTGTTTTTT. This chain joins TRBV19 and TRBJ2-2, with D possibly matching TRBD1 (6 bases). Looked up from germline, CDR1 is LNHDA and CDR2 is SQIVND (reference sequence). The V end was cut by 6 bases, the J end by 6 bases, with 11 bases between. This CDR3 has 13 residues. Based on the CDR3 plus reference TRBV19 and TRBJ2-2, the full variable domain is DGGITQSPKYLFRKEGQNVTLSCEQNLNHDAMYWYRQDPGQGLRLIYYSQIVNDFQKGDIAEGYSVSREKKESFPLTVTSAQKNPTAFYLCASRTQGPGELFFGEGSRLTVL.

CDR3 nucleotides: TGTGCCATCCAGGGACAGGGGGGCCCTGGGGCCAACGTCCTGACTTTC. It encodes CAIQGQGGPGANVLTF. The chain employs TRBV10-3 and TRBJ2-6; 11 bases match TRBD1. CDR1 ENHRY and CDR2 SYGVKD come from the germline V gene. The trim removed 8 bases at V and 2 bases at J, leaving 5 bases unmatched. The CDR3 runs 16 residues.

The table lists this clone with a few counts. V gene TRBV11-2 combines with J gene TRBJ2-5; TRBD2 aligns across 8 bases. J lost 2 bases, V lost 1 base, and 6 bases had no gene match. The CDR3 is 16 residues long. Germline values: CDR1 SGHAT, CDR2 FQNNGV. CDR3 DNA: TGTGCCAGCAGCTTAGTCCCAGCGGGGGAGCAAGAGACCCAGTACTTC. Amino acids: CASSLVPAGEQETQYF.

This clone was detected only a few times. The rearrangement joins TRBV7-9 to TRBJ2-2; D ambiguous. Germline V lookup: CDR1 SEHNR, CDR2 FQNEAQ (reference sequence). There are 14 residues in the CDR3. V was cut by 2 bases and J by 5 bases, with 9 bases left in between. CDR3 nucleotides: TGTGCCAGCAGCTTAAACGAGGAGACCGGGGAGCTGTTTTTT. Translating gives CASSLNEETGELFF.

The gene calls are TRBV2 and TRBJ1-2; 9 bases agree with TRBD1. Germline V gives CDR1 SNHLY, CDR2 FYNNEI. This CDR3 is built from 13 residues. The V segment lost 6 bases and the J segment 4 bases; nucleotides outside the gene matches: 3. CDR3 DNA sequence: TGTGCCAGCAGACAGGGGGCTAGCTATGGCTACACCTTC. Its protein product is CASRQGASYGYTF.